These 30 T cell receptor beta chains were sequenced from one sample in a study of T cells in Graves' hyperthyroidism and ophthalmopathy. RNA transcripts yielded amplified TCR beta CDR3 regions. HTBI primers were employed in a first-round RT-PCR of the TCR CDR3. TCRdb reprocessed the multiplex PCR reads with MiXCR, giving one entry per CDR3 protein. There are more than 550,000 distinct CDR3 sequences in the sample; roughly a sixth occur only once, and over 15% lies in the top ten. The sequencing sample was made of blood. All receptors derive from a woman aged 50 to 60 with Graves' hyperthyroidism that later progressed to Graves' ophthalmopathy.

Written as DNA, the CDR3 is TGTGCCAGCAGCGCCACAGGATACGAGCAGTACTTC. Translating gives CASSATGYEQYF. The chain is built from TRBV6-2 or TRBV6-3 and TRBJ2-7; D is possibly TRBD1 (5 bases). This CDR3 has 12 residues. Germline CDR1 is MNHEY and CDR2 is SVGEGT. The V end lost 6 bases, the J end lost 4 bases, and 10 bases lay between the germline ends.

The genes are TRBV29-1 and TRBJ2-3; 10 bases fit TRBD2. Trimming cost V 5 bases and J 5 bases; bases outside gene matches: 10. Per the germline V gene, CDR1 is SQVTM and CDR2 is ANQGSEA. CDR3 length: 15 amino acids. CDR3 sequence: CSVPFSGGRVDTQYF. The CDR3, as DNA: TGCAGCGTTCCTTTTAGCGGGGGGCGGGTAGATACGCAGTATTTT.

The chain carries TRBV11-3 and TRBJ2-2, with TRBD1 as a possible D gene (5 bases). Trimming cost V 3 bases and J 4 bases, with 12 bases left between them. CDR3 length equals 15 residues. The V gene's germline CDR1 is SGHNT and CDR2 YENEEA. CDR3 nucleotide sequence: TGTGCCAGCAGCTTCGCAACAGGACGCACCGGGGAGCTGTTTTTT. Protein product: CASSFATGRTGELFF.

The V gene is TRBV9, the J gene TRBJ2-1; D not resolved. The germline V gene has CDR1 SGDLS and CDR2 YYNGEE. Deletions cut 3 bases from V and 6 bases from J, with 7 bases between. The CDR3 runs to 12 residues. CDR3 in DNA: TGTGCCAGCAGCGGTAATGTCAATGAGCAGTTCTTC. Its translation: CASSGNVNEQFF.

CDR3 amino acids: CASSIGGGGGSGANVLTF. The CDR3 region has the DNA TGTGCCAGCAGTATAGGGGGCGGGGGAGGTTCTGGGGCCAACGTCCTGACTTTC. V usage is TRBV6-1 and J usage is TRBJ2-6; possibly TRBD1 or TRBD2 for D (7 bases each). V lost 5 bases, J lost 1 base, and 18 bases lay in between. Germline lookup yields CDR1 MNHNS and CDR2 SASEGT. The CDR3 is 18 amino acids.

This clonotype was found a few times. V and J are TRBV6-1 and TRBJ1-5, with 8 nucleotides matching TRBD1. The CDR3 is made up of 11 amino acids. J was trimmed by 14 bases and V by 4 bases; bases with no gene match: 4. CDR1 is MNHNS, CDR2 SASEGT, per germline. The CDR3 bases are TGTGCCAGCAGTGGGTCGGGACAGGAGCATTTT. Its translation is CASSGSGQEHF.

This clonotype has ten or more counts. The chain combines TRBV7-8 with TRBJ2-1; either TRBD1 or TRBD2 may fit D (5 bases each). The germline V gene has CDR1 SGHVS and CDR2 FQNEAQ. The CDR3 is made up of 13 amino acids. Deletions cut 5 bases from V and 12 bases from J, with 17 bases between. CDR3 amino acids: CASSHGASVGQFF. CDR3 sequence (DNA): TGTGCCAGCAGCCACGGGGCATCGGTGGGGCAGTTCTTC. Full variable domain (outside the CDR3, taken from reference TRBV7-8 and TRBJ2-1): GAGVSQSPRYKVAKRGQDVALRCDPISGHVSLFWYQQALGQGPEFLTYFQNEAQLDKSGLPSDRFFAERPEGSVSTLKIQRTQQEDSAVYLCASSHGASVGQFFGPGTRLTVL.

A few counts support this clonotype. DNA for the CDR3: TGTGCCAGCAGTTCACCCGGGACAGGAGGCACTGAAGCTTTCTTT. Translation: CASSSPGTGGTEAFF. The chain is built from TRBV6-1 and TRBJ1-1, with 8 positions matching TRBD1. The CDR3 has 15 residues. Germline CDR1 MNHNS, CDR2 SASEGT. Losses at the gene ends were 5 bases for V and 4 bases for J; bases not matched to a gene: 9.

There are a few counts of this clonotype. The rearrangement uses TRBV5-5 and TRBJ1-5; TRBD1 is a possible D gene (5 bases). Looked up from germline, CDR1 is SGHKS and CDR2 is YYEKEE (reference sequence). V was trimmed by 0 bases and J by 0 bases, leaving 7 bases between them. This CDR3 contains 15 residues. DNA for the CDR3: TGTGCCAGCAGCTTGGGGGACGTTAGCAATCAGCCCCAGCATTTT. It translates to CASSLGDVSNQPQHF.

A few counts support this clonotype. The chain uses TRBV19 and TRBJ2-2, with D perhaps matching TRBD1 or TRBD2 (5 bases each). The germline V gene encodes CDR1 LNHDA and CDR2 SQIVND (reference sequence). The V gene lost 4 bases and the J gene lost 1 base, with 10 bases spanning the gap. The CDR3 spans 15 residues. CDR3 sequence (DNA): TGTGCCAGTAGTAGGAGGCAGGGGAACACCGGGGAGCTGTTTTTT. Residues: CASSRRQGNTGELFF.

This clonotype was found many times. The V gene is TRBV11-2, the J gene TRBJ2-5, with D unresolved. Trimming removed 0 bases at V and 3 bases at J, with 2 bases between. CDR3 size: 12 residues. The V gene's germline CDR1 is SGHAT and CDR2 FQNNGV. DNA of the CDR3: TGTGCCAGCAGCTTAGATAAAGAGACCCAGTACTTC. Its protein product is CASSLDKETQYF. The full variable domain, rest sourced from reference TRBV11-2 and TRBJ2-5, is EAGVAQSPRYKIIEKRQSVAFWCNPISGHATLYWYQQILGQGPKLLIQFQNNGVVDDSQLPKDRFSAERLKGVDSTLKIQPAKLEDSAVYLCASSLDKETQYFGPGTRLLVL.

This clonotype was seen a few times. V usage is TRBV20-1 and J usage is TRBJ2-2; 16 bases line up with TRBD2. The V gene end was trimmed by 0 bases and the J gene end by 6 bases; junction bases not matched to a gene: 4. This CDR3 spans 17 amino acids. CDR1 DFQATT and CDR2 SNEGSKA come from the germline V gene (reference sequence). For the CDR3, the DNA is TGCAGTGCTAGAGATTCGGGGACTAGCGGGGGGGCCGGGGAGCTGTTTTTT. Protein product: CSARDSGTSGGAGELFF.

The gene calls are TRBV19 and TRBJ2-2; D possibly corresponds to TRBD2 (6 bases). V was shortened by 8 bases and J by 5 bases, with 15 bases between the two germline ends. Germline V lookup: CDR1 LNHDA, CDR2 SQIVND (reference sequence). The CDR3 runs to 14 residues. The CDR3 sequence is CASRAAGWTGELFF. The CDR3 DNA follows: TGTGCCAGTCGGGCGGCGGGGTGGACCGGGGAGCTGTTTTTT.

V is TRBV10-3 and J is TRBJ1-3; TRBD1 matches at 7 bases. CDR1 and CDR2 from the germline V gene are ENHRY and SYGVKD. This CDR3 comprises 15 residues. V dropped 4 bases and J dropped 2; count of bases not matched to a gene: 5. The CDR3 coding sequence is TGTGCCATCAGTGCGGACAGGTCAACTGGAAACACCATATATTTT. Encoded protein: CAISADRSTGNTIYF.

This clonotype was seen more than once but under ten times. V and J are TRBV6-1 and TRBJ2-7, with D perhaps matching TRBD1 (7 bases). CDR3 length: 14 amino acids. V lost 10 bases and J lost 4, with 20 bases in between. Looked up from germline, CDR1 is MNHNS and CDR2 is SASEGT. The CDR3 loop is CAIRSQGEAYEQYF. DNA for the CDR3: TGTGCCATCCGCAGCCAGGGGGAGGCTTACGAGCAGTACTTC.

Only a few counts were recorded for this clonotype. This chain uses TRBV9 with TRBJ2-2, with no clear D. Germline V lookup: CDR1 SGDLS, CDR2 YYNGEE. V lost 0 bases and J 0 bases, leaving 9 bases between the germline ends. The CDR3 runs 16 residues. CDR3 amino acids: CASSVELSSNTGELFF. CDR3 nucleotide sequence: TGTGCCAGCAGCGTAGAGCTCAGTTCGAACACCGGGGAGCTGTTTTTT.

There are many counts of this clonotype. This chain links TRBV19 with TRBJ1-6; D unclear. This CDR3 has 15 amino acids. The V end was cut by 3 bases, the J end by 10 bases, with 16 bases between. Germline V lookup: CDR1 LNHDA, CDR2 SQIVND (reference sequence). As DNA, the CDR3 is TGTGCCAGTAGTATTGGGGAAAGGGATCACTCACCCCTCCACTTT. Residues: CASSIGERDHSPLHF.

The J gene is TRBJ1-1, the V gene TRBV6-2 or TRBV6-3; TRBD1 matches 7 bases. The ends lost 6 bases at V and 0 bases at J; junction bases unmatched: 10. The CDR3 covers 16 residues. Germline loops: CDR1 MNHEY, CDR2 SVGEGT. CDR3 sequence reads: CASSRGQAIMNTEAFF. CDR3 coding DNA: TGTGCCAGCAGCCGCGGACAGGCGATTATGAACACTGAAGCTTTCTTT.

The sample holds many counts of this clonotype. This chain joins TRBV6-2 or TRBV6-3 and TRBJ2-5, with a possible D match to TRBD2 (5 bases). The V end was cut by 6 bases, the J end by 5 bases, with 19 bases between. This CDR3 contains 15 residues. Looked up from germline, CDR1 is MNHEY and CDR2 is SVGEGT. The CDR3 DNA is TGTGCCAGCAGACCCACCACTAGTTTACGGGAGACCCAGTACTTC. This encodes CASRPTTSLRETQYF.

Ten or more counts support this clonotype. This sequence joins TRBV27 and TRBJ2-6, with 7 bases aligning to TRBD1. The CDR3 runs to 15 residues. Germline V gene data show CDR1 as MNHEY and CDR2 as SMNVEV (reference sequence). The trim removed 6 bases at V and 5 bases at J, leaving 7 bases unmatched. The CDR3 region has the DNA TGTGCCAGCAGCGGACAGGTCTCATGGGCCAACGTCCTGACTTTC. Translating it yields CASSGQVSWANVLTF.

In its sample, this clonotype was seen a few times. This CDR3 is CASRPLLGPAAGTDTQYF. CDR3 bases: TGTGCCAGCAGACCACTATTGGGACCCGCGGCGGGCACAGATACGCAGTATTTT. V usage is TRBV6-2 or TRBV6-3 and J usage is TRBJ2-3; D is tentatively TRBD1 or TRBD2 (5 bases each). CDR3 length equals 18 residues. Trimming cost V 6 bases and J 1 base, with 23 bases left between them. Germline V CDR1 and CDR2: MNHEY, SVGEGT.

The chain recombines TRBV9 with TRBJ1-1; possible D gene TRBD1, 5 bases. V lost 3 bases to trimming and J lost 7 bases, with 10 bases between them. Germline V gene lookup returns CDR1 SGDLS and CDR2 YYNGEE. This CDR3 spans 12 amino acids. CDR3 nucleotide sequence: TGTGCCAGCAGCGGTGGGGGGGGTGAAGCTTTCTTT. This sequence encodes CASSGGGGEAFF.

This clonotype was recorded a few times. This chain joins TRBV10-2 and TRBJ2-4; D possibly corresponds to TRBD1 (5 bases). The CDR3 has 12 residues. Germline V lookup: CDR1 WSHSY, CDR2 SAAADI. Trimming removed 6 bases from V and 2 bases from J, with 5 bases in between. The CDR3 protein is CASRDTKNIQYF. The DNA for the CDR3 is TGCGCCAGCAGGGACACCAAAAACATTCAGTACTTC.

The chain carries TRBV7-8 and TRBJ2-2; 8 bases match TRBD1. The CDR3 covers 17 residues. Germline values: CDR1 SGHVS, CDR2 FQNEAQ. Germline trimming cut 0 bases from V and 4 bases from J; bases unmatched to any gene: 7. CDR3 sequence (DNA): TGTGCCAGCAGCTTAGCGCCAGGGGGCAGGGGCACCGGGGAGCTGTTTTTT. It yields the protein CASSLAPGGRGTGELFF.

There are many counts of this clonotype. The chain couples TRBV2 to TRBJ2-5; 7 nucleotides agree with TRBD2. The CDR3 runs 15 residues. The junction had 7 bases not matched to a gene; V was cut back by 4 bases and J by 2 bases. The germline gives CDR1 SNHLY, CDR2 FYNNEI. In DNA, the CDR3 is TGTGCCAGCAGTGCAATGCGGGGGATGCAAGAGACCCAGTACTTC. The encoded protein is CASSAMRGMQETQYF.

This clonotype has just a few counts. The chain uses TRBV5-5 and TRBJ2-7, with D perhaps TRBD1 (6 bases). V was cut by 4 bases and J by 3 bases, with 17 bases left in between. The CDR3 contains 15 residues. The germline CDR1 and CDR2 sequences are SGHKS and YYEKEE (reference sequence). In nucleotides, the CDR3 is TGTGCCAGCAGCACTTTACAGGGCAAGAGCTACGAGCAGTACTTC. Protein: CASSTLQGKSYEQYF.

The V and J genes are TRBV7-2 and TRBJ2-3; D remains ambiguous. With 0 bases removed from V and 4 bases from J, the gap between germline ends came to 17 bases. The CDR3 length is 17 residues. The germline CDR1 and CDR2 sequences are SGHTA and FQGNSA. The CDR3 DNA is TGTGCCAGCAGCTTAGCGAGAGGAGACCCACGGCCAGATACGCAGTATTTT. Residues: CASSLARGDPRPDTQYF.

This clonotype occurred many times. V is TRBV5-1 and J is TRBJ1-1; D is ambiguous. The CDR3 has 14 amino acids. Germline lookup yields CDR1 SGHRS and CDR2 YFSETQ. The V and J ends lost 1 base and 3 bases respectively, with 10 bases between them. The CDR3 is CASSLFRVDTEAFF. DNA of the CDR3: TGCGCCAGCAGCTTGTTCAGAGTTGACACTGAAGCTTTCTTT.

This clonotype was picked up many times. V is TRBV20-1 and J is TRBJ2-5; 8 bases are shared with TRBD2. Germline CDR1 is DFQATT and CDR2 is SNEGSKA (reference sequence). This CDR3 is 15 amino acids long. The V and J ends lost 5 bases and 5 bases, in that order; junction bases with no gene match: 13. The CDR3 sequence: CSAYQGLAQGETQYF. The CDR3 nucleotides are TGCAGTGCTTACCAAGGACTAGCTCAGGGGGAGACCCAGTACTTC.

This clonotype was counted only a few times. CDR3 protein: CASSEGIYEQYF. In DNA form, the CDR3 reads TGTGCCAGCAGCGAGGGGATCTACGAGCAGTACTTC. This chain joins TRBV14 and TRBJ2-7; D is perhaps TRBD1 or TRBD2 (5 bases each). CDR1 and CDR2 from the germline V gene are SGHDN and FVKESK. The CDR3 sequence is 12 residues long. The V end was cut by 5 bases, the J end by 3 bases, with 8 bases between.